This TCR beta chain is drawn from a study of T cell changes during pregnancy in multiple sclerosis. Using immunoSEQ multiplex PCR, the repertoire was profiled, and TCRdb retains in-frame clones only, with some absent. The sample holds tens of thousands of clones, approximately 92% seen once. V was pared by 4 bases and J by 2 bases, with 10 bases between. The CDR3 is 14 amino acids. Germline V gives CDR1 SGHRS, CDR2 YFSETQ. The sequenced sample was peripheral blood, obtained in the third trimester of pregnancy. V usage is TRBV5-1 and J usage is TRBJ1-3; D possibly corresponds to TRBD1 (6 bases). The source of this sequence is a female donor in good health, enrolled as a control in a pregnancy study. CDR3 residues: CASSGGDTGNTIYF. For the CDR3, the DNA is TGCGCCAGCAGCGGTGGGGACACTGGAAACACCATATATTTT.